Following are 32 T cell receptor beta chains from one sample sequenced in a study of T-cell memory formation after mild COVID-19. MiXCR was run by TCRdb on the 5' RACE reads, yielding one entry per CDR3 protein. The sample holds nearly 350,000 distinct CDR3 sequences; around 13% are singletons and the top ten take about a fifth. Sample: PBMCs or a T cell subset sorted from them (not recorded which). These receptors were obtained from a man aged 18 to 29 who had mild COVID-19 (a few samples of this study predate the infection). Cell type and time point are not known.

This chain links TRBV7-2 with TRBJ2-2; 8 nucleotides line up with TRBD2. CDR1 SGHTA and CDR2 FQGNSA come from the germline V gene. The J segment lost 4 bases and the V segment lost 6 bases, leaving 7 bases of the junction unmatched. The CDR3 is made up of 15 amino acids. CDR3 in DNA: TGTGCCAGCAGGGACGGACTAGCTGCCACCGGGGAGCTGTTTTTT. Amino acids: CASRDGLAATGELFF.

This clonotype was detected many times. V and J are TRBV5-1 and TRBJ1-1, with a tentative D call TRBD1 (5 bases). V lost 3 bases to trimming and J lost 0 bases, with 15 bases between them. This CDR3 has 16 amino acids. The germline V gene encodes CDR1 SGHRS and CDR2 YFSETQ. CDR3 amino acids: CASSSFSGGMNTEAFF. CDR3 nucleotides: TGCGCCAGCAGCTCCTTCAGCGGGGGTATGAACACTGAAGCTTTCTTT.

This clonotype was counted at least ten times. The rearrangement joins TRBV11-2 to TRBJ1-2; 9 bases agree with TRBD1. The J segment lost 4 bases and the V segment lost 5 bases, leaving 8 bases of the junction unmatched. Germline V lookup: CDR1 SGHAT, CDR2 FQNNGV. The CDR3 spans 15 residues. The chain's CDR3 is CASSPGTGYLYGYTF. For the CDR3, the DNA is TGTGCCAGCAGCCCGGGGACAGGGTACCTCTATGGCTACACCTTC.

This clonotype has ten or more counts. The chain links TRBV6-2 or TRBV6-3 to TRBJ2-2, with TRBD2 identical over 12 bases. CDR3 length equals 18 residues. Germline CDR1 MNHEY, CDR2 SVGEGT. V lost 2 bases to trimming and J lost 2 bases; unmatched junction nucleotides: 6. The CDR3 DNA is TGTGCCAGCAGTTACCCCGGACTAGCGGGGATAAACACCGGGGAGCTGTTTTTT. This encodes CASSYPGLAGINTGELFF.

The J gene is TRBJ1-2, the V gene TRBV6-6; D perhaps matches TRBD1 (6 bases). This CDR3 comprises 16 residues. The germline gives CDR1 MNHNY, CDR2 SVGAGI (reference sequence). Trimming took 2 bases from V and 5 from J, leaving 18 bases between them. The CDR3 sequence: CASSYGPNRVGYGYTF. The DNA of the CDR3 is TGTGCCAGCAGTTACGGGCCGAACAGGGTAGGGTATGGCTACACCTTC.

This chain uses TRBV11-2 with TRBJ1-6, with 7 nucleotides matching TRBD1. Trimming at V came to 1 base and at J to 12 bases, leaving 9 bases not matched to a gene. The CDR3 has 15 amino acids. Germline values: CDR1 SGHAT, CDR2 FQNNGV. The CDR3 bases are TGTGCCAGCAGCTTAGTTGGTAGGGGGCCAGGACCCCTCCACTTT. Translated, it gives CASSLVGRGPGPLHF.

The CDR3 sequence: CASSGLAGAPEQYF. Here the CDR3 DNA reads TGTGCCAGCAGCGGACTAGCGGGAGCTCCCGAGCAGTACTTC. The J gene is TRBJ2-7, the V gene TRBV6-5, with TRBD2 matching 13 bases. Germline CDR1 is MNHEY and CDR2 is SVGAGI. V shed 6 bases, J shed 6 bases, and the junction held 5 bases outside the gene matches. The length of the CDR3 is 14 residues.

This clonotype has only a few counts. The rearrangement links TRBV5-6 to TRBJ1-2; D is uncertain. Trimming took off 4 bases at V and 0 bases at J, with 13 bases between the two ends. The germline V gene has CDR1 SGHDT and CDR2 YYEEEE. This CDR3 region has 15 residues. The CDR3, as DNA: TGTGCCAGCAGCGTCCCGTGGAGGTCTAACTATGGCTACACCTTC. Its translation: CASSVPWRSNYGYTF. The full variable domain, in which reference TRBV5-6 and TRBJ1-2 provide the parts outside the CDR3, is DAGVTQSPTHLIKTRGQQVTLRCSPKSGHDTVSWYQQALGQGPQFIFQYYEEEERQRGNFPDRFSGHQFPNYSSELNVNALLLGDSALYLCASSVPWRSNYGYTFGSGTRLTVV.

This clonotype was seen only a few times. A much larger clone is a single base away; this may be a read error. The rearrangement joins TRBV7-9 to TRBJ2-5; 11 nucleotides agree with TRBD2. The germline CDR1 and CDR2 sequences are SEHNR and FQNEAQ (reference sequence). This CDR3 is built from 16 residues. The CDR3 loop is CAGSLPSGGIRETQYF. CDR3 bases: TGTGCCGGCAGCCTTCCTAGCGGGGGGATAAGAGAGACCCAGTACTTC. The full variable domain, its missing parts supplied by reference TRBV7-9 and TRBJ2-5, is DTGVSQNPRHKITKRGQNVTFRCDPISEHNRLYWYRQTLGQGPEFLTYFQNEAQLEKSRLLSDRFSAERPKGSFSTLEIQRTEQGDSAMYLCAGSLPSGGIRETQYFGPGTRLLVL.

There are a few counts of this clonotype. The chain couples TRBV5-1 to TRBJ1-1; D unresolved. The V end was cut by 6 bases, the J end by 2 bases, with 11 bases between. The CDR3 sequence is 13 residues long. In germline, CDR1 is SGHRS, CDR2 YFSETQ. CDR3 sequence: CASKFRRNTEAFF. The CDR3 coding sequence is TGCGCCAGCAAATTCAGGCGAAACACTGAAGCTTTCTTT.

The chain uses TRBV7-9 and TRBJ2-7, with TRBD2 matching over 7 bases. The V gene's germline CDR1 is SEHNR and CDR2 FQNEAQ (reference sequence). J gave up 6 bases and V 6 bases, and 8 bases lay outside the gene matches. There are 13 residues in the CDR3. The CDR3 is CASSSGTTTEQYV. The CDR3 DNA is TGTGCCAGCAGTTCCGGGACTACCACCGAGCAGTACGTC.

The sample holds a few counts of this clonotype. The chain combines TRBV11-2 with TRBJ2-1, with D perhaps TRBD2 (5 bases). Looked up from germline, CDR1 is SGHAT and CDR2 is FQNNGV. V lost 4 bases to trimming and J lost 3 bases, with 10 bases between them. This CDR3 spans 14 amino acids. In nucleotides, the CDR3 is TGTGCCAGCAGCTCCCCCCGGGGCTACAATGAGCAGTTCTTC. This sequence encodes CASSSPRGYNEQFF.

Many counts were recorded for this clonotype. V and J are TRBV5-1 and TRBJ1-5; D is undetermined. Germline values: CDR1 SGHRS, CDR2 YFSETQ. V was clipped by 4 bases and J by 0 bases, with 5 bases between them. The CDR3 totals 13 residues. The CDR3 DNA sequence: TGCGCCAGCAGCCGGGATAGCAATCAGCCCCAGCATTTT. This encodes CASSRDSNQPQHF.

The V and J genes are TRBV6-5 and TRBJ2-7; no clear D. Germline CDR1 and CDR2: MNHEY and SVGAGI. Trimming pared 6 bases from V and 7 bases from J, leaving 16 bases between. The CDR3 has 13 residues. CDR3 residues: CASRGLPAGEQYV. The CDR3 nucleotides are TGTGCCAGCAGGGGCCTGCCTGCTGGGGAGCAGTACGTC.

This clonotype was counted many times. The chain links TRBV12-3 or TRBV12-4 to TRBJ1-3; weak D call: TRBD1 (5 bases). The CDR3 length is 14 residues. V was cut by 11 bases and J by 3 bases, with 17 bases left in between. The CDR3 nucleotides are TGTGCCGGGGGAAGGGCGCCGCTTGGAAACACCATATATTTT. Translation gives CAGGRAPLGNTIYF.

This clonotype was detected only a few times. CDR3 protein: CASRREGTAEAFF. The CDR3 coding sequence is TGCGCCAGCAGAAGGGAGGGTACCGCTGAAGCTTTCTTT. This chain connects TRBV5-1 to TRBJ1-1; D gene unclear. The CDR3 extends over 13 amino acids. The germline V and J ends were trimmed by 5 bases and 6 bases, with 14 bases remaining between them. Germline V gives CDR1 SGHRS, CDR2 YFSETQ.

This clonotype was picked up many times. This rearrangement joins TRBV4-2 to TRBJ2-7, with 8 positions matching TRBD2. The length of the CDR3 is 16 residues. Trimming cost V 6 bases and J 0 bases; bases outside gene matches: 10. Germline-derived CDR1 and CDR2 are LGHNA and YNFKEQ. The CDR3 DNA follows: TGTGCCAGCAGATTCTTAGCGGGGCCGAGCTCCTACGAGCAGTACTTC. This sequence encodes CASRFLAGPSSYEQYF.

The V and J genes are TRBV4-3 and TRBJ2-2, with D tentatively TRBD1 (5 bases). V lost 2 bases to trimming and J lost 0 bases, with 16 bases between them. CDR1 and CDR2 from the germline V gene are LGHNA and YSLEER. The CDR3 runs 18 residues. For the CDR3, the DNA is TGCGCCAGCAGCCAAAGCCCACAGGATTATGCGAACACCGGGGAGCTGTTTTTT. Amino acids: CASSQSPQDYANTGELFF.

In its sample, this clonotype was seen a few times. The CDR3 loop is CASSRGLPNTGELFF. CDR3 nucleotides: TGTGCCAGCAGCCGGGGCCTCCCGAACACCGGGGAGCTGTTTTTT. The rearrangement joins TRBV6-5 to TRBJ2-2, with D tentatively TRBD1 or TRBD2 (5 bases each). V was pared by 6 bases and J by 0 bases, with 11 bases between. Germline CDR1 is MNHEY and CDR2 is SVGAGI. The CDR3 has 15 residues.

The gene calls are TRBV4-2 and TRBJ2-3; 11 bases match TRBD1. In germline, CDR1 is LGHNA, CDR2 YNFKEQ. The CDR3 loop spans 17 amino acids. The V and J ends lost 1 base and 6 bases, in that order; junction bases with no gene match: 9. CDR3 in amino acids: CASSQVSDRGHADTQYF. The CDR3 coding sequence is TGTGCCAGCAGCCAAGTATCGGACAGGGGGCATGCGGATACGCAGTATTTT.

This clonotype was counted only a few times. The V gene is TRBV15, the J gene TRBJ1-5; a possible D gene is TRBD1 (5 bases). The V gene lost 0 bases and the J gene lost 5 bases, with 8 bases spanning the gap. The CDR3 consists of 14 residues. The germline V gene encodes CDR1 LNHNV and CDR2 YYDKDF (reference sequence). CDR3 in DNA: TGTGCCACCAGCAGAGATCAGGGAGATCAGCCCCAGCATTTT. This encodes CATSRDQGDQPQHF. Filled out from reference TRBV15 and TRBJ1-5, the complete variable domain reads DAMVIQNPRYQVTQFGKPVTLSCSQTLNHNVMYWYQQKSSQAPKLLFHYYDKDFNNEADTPDNFQSRRPNTSFCFLDIRSPGLGDTAMYLCATSRDQGDQPQHFGDGTRLSIL.

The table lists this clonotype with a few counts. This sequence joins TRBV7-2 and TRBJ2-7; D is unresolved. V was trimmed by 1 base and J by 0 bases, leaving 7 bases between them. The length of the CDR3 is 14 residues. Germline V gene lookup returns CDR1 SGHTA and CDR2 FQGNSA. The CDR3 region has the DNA TGTGCCAGCAGCTTAGAGGTTAGCTCCTACGAGCAGTACTTC. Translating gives CASSLEVSSYEQYF.

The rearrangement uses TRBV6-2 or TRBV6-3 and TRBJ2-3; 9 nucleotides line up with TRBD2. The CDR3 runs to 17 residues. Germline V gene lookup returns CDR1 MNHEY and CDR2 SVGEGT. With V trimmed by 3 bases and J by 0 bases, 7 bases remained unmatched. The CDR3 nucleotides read TGTGCCAGCAGTTATTCGGTAGCGGGGGATAGCACAGATACGCAGTATTTT. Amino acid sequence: CASSYSVAGDSTDTQYF.

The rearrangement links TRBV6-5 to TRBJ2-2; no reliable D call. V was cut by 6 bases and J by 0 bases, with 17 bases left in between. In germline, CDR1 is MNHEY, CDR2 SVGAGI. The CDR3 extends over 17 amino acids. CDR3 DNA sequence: TGTGCCAGCAGCCCCGGAACCCGGTCCTCGAACACCGGGGAGCTGTTTTTT. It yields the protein CASSPGTRSSNTGELFF.

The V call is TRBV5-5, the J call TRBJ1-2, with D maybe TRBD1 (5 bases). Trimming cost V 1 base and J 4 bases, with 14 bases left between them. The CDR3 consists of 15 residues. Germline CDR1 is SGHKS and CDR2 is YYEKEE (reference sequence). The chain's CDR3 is CASSLSGTSTYGYTF. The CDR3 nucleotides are TGTGCCAGCAGCTTGTCCGGGACTTCTACCTATGGCTACACCTTC.

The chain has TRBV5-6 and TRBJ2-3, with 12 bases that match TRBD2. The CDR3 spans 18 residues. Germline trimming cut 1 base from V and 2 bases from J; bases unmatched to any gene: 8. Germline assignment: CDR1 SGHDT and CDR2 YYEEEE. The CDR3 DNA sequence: TGTGCCAGCAGCTTGAGCCTAGCGGGGGGGTTTGACACAGATACGCAGTATTTT. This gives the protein CASSLSLAGGFDTDTQYF.

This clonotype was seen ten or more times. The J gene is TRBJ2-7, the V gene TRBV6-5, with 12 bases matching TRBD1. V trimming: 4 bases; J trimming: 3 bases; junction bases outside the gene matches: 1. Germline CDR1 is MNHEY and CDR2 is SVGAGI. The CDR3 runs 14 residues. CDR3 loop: CASSWDRGLYEQYF. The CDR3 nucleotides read TGTGCCAGCAGTTGGGACAGGGGGCTCTACGAGCAGTACTTC.

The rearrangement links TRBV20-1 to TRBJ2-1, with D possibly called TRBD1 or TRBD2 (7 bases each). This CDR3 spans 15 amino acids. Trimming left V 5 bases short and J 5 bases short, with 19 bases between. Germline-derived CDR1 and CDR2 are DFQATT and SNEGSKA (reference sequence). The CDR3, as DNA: TGCAGTGCTGTCTCAGGGGGGGGGCTGGACAATGAGCAGTTCTTC. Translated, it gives CSAVSGGGLDNEQFF.

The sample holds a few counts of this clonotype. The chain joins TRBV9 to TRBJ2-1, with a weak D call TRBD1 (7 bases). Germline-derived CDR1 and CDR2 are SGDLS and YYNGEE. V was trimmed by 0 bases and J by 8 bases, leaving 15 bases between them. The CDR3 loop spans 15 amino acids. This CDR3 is CASSVEPRGVHEQFF. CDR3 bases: TGTGCCAGCAGCGTAGAGCCCAGGGGGGTGCATGAGCAGTTCTTC.

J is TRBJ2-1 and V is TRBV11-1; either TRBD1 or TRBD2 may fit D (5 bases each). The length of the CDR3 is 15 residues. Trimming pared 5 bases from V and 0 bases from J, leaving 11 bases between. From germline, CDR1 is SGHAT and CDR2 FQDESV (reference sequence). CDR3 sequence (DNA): TGTGCCAGCAGCCGAAACGGGGCCTCCTACAATGAGCAGTTCTTC. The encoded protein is CASSRNGASYNEQFF. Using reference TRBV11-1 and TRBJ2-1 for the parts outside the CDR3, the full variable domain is EAEVAQSPRYKITEKSQAVAFWCDPISGHATLYWYRQILGQGPELLVQFQDESVVDDSQLPKDRFSAERLKGVDSTLKIQPAELGDSAMYLCASSRNGASYNEQFFGPGTRLTVL.

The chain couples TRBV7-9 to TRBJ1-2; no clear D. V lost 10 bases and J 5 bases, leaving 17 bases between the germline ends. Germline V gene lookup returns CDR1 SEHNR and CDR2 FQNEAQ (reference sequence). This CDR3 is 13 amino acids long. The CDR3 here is CATSMTEAYGYTF. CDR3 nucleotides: TGTGCCACCTCCATGACGGAGGCATATGGCTACACCTTC.

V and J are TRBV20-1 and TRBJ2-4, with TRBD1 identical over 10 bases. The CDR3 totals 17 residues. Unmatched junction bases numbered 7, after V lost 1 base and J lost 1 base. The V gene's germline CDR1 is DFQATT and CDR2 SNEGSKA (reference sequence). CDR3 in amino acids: CSARVPTGGEAKNIQYF. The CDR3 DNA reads TGCAGTGCTAGAGTTCCGACAGGGGGCGAGGCCAAAAACATTCAGTACTTC.